This TCR beta chain was sequenced during a study of blood T cell repertoires in COVID-19. Looking at the study overall: The United States, Italy and Spain were the sources of the acute and convalescent COVID-19 samples. Sample material is recorded as cDNA or gDNA derived from T cells, B-cell-depleted T cells, or PBMCs.

In the study's own analysis: Researchers report that nucleated cell counts were estimated from reference gene primer amplification. Some clones are missing from TCRdb's copy, which holds only in-frame ones; the method was immunoSEQ multiplex PCR. The V and J calls and clone size were taken over from that table, and D and trimming were inferred from the DNA. The repertoire holds about 33,000 clones, 85% seen once, with roughly 7.7% in the top ten. The CDR3 is 17 residues long. V was clipped by 1 base and J by 4 bases; unmatched bases: 10. CDR1 GTSNPN and CDR2 SVGIG come from the germline V gene (reference sequence).

J is TRBJ1-4 and V is TRBV30; TRBD1 matches at 9 bases. What was sequenced was peripheral blood. The source is a human donor in a cohort sampled during active COVID-19. The chain's CDR3 is CAWSAGTGTRSNEKLFF. The CDR3, as DNA: TGTGCCTGGAGTGCCGGGACAGGGACCAGGAGTAATGAAAAACTGTTTTTT.